This T cell receptor (beta chain) was retrieved from a study of cytomegalovirus exposure and HLA in healthy donors. The CDR3 has 13 residues. V lost 6 bases and J 3 bases, leaving 11 bases between the germline ends. Germline CDR1 WSHSY, CDR2 SAAADI. This clone was observed a handful of times. The antigen remains unidentified. In the PCR, 60 Vbeta and 13 Jbeta primers were used. Authors' methods: A later analysis counted some 87 million unique TCR beta chains, around 10 million shared. TCRdb's table, derived via immunoSEQ multiplex PCR, lists solely in-frame clones and lacks some. V, J and clone size reflect that table, while D and trimming were determined from the DNA. The table shows 160,000 or so clones, with about 80% occurring only once. Overall study findings and caveats: Solely CMV serostatus was available to characterize immune exposure. Reportedly, fewer N-insertions than the approximately 700-donor mean appeared in an Asian-associated ancestry cluster in a later analysis.

This sequence originates from a man aged 45-60 years in good health and CMV-seropositive. The rearrangement links TRBV10-2 to TRBJ1-1, with a possible D match to TRBD1 (6 bases). The sample was PBMCs. The CDR3 nucleotides are TGCGCCAGCAGGGAACAGGGTTACACTGAAGCTTTCTTT. It translates to CASREQGYTEAFF.